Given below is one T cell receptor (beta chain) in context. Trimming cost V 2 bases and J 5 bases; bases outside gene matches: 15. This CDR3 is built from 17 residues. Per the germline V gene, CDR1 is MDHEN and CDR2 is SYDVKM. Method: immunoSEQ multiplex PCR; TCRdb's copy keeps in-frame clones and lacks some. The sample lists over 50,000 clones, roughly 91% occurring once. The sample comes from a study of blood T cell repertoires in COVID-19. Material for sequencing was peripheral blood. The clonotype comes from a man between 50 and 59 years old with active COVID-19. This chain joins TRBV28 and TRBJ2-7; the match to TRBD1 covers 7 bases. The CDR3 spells CASSLVHIRTGRNEQYF. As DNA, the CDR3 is TGTGCCAGCAGTTTAGTACATATCCGGACAGGCCGGAACGAGCAGTACTTC.